This T cell receptor (beta chain) was retrieved from a study of blood T cell repertoires in COVID-19. Study summary: Donors in the United States, Italy and Spain gave samples during acute or convalescent COVID-19. In each case, the material was cDNA or gDNA derived from T cells, B-cell-depleted T cells, or PBMCs.

This table comes from immunoSEQ multiplex PCR, and its TCRdb copy is limited to in-frame clones, with some not included. The sample yields about 130,000 clones, approximately 80% seen once. Germline V lookup: CDR1 LNHNV, CDR2 YYDKDF (reference sequence). Deletions cut 3 bases from V and 7 bases from J, with 19 bases between. The CDR3 contains 15 residues. The source of this sequence is an elderly man with acute or convalescent COVID-19. The chain links TRBV15 to TRBJ2-7; a weak D match, TRBD1 (6 bases). The sequencing input was peripheral blood. CDR3 loop: CATSRLDRSPREQYF. CDR3 nucleotides: TGTGCCACCAGCAGGCTGGACAGATCTCCGCGGGAGCAGTACTTC.